The 18 T cell receptor beta chains presented below share a single source sample, sequenced in a study of T cells after posttransplantation cyclophosphamide. The repertoire was sequenced with immunoSEQ multiplex PCR; TCRdb's copy has only in-frame clones and lacks some. This sample shows about 39,000 clones and no singletons; about 4.2% rests with the ten largest. Sequencing used PBMCs. The source of these receptors is a woman aged 45 to 65 in good health and a related stem cell transplant donor.

This clone has ten or more counts. The V call is TRBV19, the J call TRBJ2-2; 9 nucleotides line up with TRBD2. This CDR3 is 16 amino acids long. Per the germline V gene, CDR1 is LNHDA and CDR2 is SQIVND (reference sequence). J gave up 4 bases and V 3 bases, and 6 bases lay outside the gene matches. The CDR3 DNA follows: TGTGCCAGTAGTATCGAGCGGGGGGTGGTCACCGGGGAGCTGTTTTTT. Amino acids: CASSIERGVVTGELFF. The variable domain in full, completed from reference TRBV19 and TRBJ2-2, reads DGGITQSPKYLFRKEGQNVTLSCEQNLNHDAMYWYRQDPGQGLRLIYYSQIVNDFQKGDIAEGYSVSREKKESFPLTVTSAQKNPTAFYLCASSIERGVVTGELFFGEGSRLTVL.

The chain combines TRBV28 with TRBJ1-5; possibly TRBD1 for D (6 bases). The length of the CDR3 is 16 residues. Trimming stripped 2 bases from V and 4 bases from J, with 15 bases between. In germline, CDR1 is MDHEN, CDR2 SYDVKM. The CDR3 coding sequence is TGTGCCAGCAGTTTAGGGGTGGGGACATGGAATCAGCCCCAGCATTTT. Amino acid sequence: CASSLGVGTWNQPQHF.

This clone was observed at least ten times. V is TRBV7-8 and J is TRBJ2-7; D remains unclear. Germline V gene data show CDR1 as SGHVS and CDR2 as FQNEAQ. With 4 bases removed from V and 0 bases from J, the gap between germline ends came to 16 bases. The CDR3 length is 16 residues. The CDR3 protein is CASSSPVAVRSYEQYF. DNA for the CDR3: TGTGCCAGCAGCTCTCCCGTTGCCGTGCGCTCCTACGAGCAGTACTTC.

This clone was observed at least ten times. V is TRBV19 and J is TRBJ1-6; 11 bases match TRBD1. The CDR3 loop spans 15 amino acids. Looked up from germline, CDR1 is LNHDA and CDR2 is SQIVND (reference sequence). Unmatched junction bases numbered 8, after V lost 9 bases and J lost 7 bases. In DNA form, the CDR3 reads TGTGCCAGCCAGGGGGGGACAGGGGGGAATTCACCCCTCCACTTT. Its translation: CASQGGTGGNSPLHF.

In this sample, this clone turned up many times. The chain combines TRBV18 with TRBJ1-2; 7 nucleotides align to TRBD1. CDR3 size: 16 residues. Germline V gene sequence: CDR1 KGHSH, CDR2 LQKENI. V lost 1 base, J lost 4 bases, and 9 bases stayed unmatched. CDR3 bases: TGTGCCAGCTCACCACAACCGCACAGGGGCCCCTATGGCTACACCTTC. Its protein product is CASSPQPHRGPYGYTF.

This clone has a handful of counts. The rearrangement links TRBV4-1 to TRBJ2-3; D perhaps matches TRBD2 (5 bases). This CDR3 contains 13 residues. V was trimmed by 3 bases and J by 5 bases, leaving 9 bases between them. CDR1 is MGHRA and CDR2 is YSYEKL in the germline V gene. This CDR3 reads CASSQRTEDTQYF. The DNA for the CDR3 is TGCGCCAGCAGCCAGCGGACTGAAGATACGCAGTATTTT.

This clone has ten or more counts. The rearrangement uses TRBV30 and TRBJ2-1, with D maybe TRBD1 (6 bases). This CDR3 is 14 amino acids long. V was cut by 8 bases and J by 0 bases, with 14 bases left in between. From germline, CDR1 is GTSNPN and CDR2 SVGIG (reference sequence). DNA of the CDR3: TGTGCCGGCGGCAGGGGAAGCTCCTACAATGAGCAGTTCTTC. This encodes CAGGRGSSYNEQFF.

This clone was recorded many times. The chain is built from TRBV2 and TRBJ1-5; 9 nucleotides match TRBD1. The CDR3 is made up of 16 amino acids. The germline V gene encodes CDR1 SNHLY and CDR2 FYNNEI. V shed 4 bases and J 3 bases; nucleotides not matched to a gene: 7. CDR3 nucleotide sequence: TGTGCCAGCAGTGGCCGGGACAGGGCAGACAATCAGCCCCAGCATTTT. Translation: CASSGRDRADNQPQHF.

This clone came up many times. V gene TRBV5-1 combines with J gene TRBJ1-2, with D tentatively TRBD1 (5 bases). CDR3 length: 13 amino acids. The germline gives CDR1 SGHRS, CDR2 YFSETQ. V shed 2 bases and J shed 2 bases, with 7 bases lying between them. This CDR3 is CASSLDRNYGYTF. DNA of the CDR3: TGCGCCAGCAGCTTAGACAGAAACTATGGCTACACCTTC.

This clone was counted ten times or more. The V and J genes are TRBV6-1 and TRBJ2-1; 9 positions agree with TRBD1. CDR3 length: 15 residues. Germline V gives CDR1 MNHNS, CDR2 SASEGT. V gave up 1 base and J gave up 7 bases; unmatched junction bases: 5. The CDR3 region is CASSEGGTGTNEQFF. The CDR3 DNA reads as TGTGCCAGCAGTGAAGGAGGGACAGGGACGAATGAGCAGTTCTTC.

This clone was found many times. DNA for the CDR3: TGTGCCACCTTCCCCAGGGAGAACACTGAAGCTTTCTTT. Encoded protein: CATFPRENTEAFF. V is TRBV19 and J is TRBJ1-1; a possible D gene is TRBD1 (5 bases). CDR1 and CDR2 (germline): LNHDA, SQIVND (reference sequence). V was trimmed by 10 bases and J by 1 base, leaving 13 bases between them. The CDR3 contains 13 residues.

This clone showed up many times. Other DNA sequences within the sample encode an identical CDR3. The rearrangement uses TRBV6-1 and TRBJ2-2; a weak D match, TRBD1 (5 bases). Germline V CDR1 and CDR2: MNHNS, SASEGT. V lost 1 base and J 2 bases, leaving 8 bases between the germline ends. The CDR3 extends over 15 amino acids. The CDR3 bases are TGTGCCAGCAGTGAAGGGCAGGGCAACACCGGGGAGCTGTTTTTT. Its protein is CASSEGQGNTGELFF.

The table lists this clone with many counts. The chain employs TRBV5-6 and TRBJ1-2; TRBD1 aligns across 7 bases. Germline CDR1 SGHDT, CDR2 YYEEEE. This CDR3 has 14 residues. Trimming took 5 bases from V and 0 from J; bases not matched to a gene: 4. Here the CDR3 DNA reads TGTGCCAGCAGTTACAGGGGATCTAACTATGGCTACACCTTC. This encodes CASSYRGSNYGYTF.

V and J are TRBV5-1 and TRBJ2-1; D possibly corresponds to TRBD2 (6 bases). Per the germline V gene, CDR1 is SGHRS and CDR2 is YFSETQ. V lost 4 bases, J lost 9 bases, and 17 bases lay in between. The CDR3 has 14 residues. The CDR3, as DNA: TGCGCCAGCAGCAAGACTAGGGGCCACGGTGAGCAGTTCTTC. Amino acids: CASSKTRGHGEQFF.

This clone was seen at least ten times. The gene calls are TRBV6-5 and TRBJ1-2, with D perhaps matching TRBD1 (5 bases). Germline V gene data show CDR1 as MNHEY and CDR2 as SVGAGI. The CDR3 runs to 15 residues. Trimming pared 6 bases from V and 9 bases from J, leaving 23 bases between. This chain's CDR3 is CASSLGAGGGWSYTF. For the CDR3, the DNA is TGTGCCAGCAGCCTCGGGGCGGGGGGTGGATGGAGCTACACCTTC.

This clone was recorded at least ten times. The chain joins TRBV10-3 to TRBJ2-7, with D perhaps matching TRBD1 (6 bases). This CDR3 has 14 residues. Trimming removed 10 bases at V and 7 bases at J, with 23 bases between. Looked up from germline, CDR1 is ENHRY and CDR2 is SYGVKD. The CDR3 DNA reads TGTGCCAACGCAAAGGAAAACAGGGTGGATGAGCAGTACTTC. Translated: CANAKENRVDEQYF.

This clone was counted at least ten times. The rearrangement uses TRBV7-2 and TRBJ1-6; D remains unclear. Between the trimmed V and J ends, which lost 3 bases and 7 bases, there was a span of 10 bases. Germline CDR1 SGHTA, CDR2 FQGNSA. This CDR3 comprises 14 residues. The CDR3 region is CASSLASGNSPLHF. CDR3 nucleotides: TGTGCCAGCAGCTTGGCGAGCGGGAATTCACCCCTCCACTTT. Complete variable domain (other parts from reference TRBV7-2 and TRBJ1-6): GAGVSQSPSNKVTEKGKDVELRCDPISGHTALYWYRQSLGQGLEFLIYFQGNSAPDKSGLPSDRFSAERTGGSVSTLTIQRTQQEDSAVYLCASSLASGNSPLHFGNGTRLTVT.

This clone showed up many times. The chain combines TRBV7-9 with TRBJ2-1; 12 bases agree with TRBD1. The germline gives CDR1 SEHNR, CDR2 FQNEAQ (reference sequence). The trim removed 7 bases at V and 4 bases at J, leaving 17 bases unmatched. The CDR3 spans 19 residues. CDR3 residues: CASTRGGQGAGAYYNEQFF. The DNA of the CDR3 is TGTGCCAGCACTCGTGGGGGACAGGGGGCCGGGGCCTATTACAATGAGCAGTTCTTC.